This TCR beta chain was recovered during a study of identical twins. TCRdb ran MiXCR on the 5' RACE reads and lists one entry per CDR3 protein. The table includes about 690,000 distinct CDR3 sequences, around 6% detected once. This clonotype was seen more than once but under ten times. Germline V gene sequence: CDR1 MNHEY, CDR2 SMNVEV (reference sequence). This CDR3 is 11 amino acids long. V was trimmed by 10 bases and J by 6 bases, leaving 13 bases between them. The chain has TRBV27 and TRBJ2-7; D unresolved. The sample taken for sequencing was naive T cells sorted from blood. The origin of this receptor is a man aged 18 to 30 in good health. CDR3 nucleotides: TGTGCCACTCGGTGGACGGGCGAGCAGTACTTC. Translation gives CATRWTGEQYF.